These 23 T cell receptor beta chains were sequenced from one sample in a study of molecular identifiers for immune sequencing clone quantification (dated by TCRdb to the late 2010s). Library prep was done by PCR. Reads for this sample came from an Illumina HiSeq 4000. In-frame beta chains were kept once TCRdb had trimmed the public reads at Q25 with fastp and called clones with MiXCR. Rows are unified per CDR3 protein, each entry keeping the most common DNA and genes. The sample table records more than 450,000 distinct CDR3 sequences; 20% to 25% of these occur just once. 0.7% to 1% of the sample rests with the top ten. Sequences were obtained from naive CD8+ T cells from blood, with Jurkat cell RNA spiked in. This specimen's cell subset or site label, interpreted: FACS-sorted CD8+CD4-CCR7+CD45RA+ naive T cells. The receptors stem from a human donor in good health. Some libraries in this study had Jurkat cell RNA spiked in.

As to this clonotype: A much larger clone differs from this one at a single base, so this may be a read error. The chain carries TRBV4-3 and TRBJ2-3, with D hard to call. Germline CDR1 reads LGHNA; CDR2 reads YSLEER. The CDR3 runs to 15 residues. This chain's CDR3 is CASSQSWSSRDTRYF. As DNA, the CDR3 is TGCGCCAGCAGCCAATCTTGGTCGTCCCGAGATACGCGGTATTTT.

This chain connects TRBV6-2 or TRBV6-3 to TRBJ1-1; weak D call: TRBD1 (5 bases). V was pared by 4 bases and J by 5 bases, with 17 bases between. This CDR3 has 15 residues. CDR1 and CDR2 from the germline V gene are MNHEY and SVGEGT. The CDR3 nucleotides are TGTGCCAGCAGTTCCTCGTTCGGGGGTGGAACTGAAGCTTTCTTT. Its translation: CASSSSFGGGTEAFF.

This clonotype was counted ten times or more. This rearrangement joins TRBV27 to TRBJ1-5; 7 bases fit TRBD1. Losses at the gene ends were 5 bases for V and 7 bases for J; bases not matched to a gene: 5. The CDR3 is 13 amino acids. Germline CDR1 is MNHEY and CDR2 is SMNVEV (reference sequence). The CDR3 is CASSPRGGQPQHF. The CDR3 DNA sequence: TGTGCCAGCAGTCCCCGAGGGGGCCAGCCCCAGCATTTT.

This clonotype was detected only a few times. This chain uses TRBV11-2 with TRBJ2-5; no firm D call. CDR3 length equals 15 residues. CDR1 is SGHAT and CDR2 is FQNNGV in the germline V gene. The ends were cut back, 5 bases at V and 5 bases at J, with 18 bases in the middle. The CDR3 loop is CASSPLMGMMETQYF. In DNA, the CDR3 is TGTGCCAGCAGCCCACTCATGGGCATGATGGAGACCCAGTACTTC.

This clonotype has a count of ten or more. The gene calls are TRBV28 and TRBJ1-2; D gene ambiguous. Trimming removed 7 bases at V and 0 bases at J, with 12 bases between. There are 14 residues in the CDR3. The germline V gene encodes CDR1 MDHEN and CDR2 SYDVKM. CDR3 region: CASTPGIANYGYTF. In DNA form, the CDR3 reads TGTGCCAGCACCCCAGGCATTGCTAACTATGGCTACACCTTC.

The genes are TRBV12-3 or TRBV12-4 and TRBJ2-6; tentative D call: TRBD2 (7 bases). Deletions cut 8 bases from V and 0 bases from J, with 11 bases between. The CDR3 covers 15 residues. CDR3 DNA: TGTGCCAGCGGGGGGGGCATCTCTGGGGCCAACGTCCTGACTTTC. This encodes CASGGGISGANVLTF.

In regard to this clonotype: It is likely a read error, because the conserved phenylalanine at the end of the CDR3 is missing. This chain uses TRBV14 with TRBJ2-1, with D tentatively TRBD2 (5 bases). The V and J ends lost 4 bases and 2 bases respectively, with 18 bases between them. Germline assignment: CDR1 SGHDN and CDR2 FVKESK. This CDR3 comprises 17 residues. The CDR3 spells CASSPVVRGWPYNEQFL. The CDR3 DNA reads as TGTGCCAGCAGCCCAGTTGTACGCGGGTGGCCCTACAATGAGCAGTTCCTC.

This clonotype came up many times. The chain is built from TRBV6-2 or TRBV6-3 and TRBJ1-1, with 8 positions matching TRBD1. The CDR3 extends over 16 amino acids. Trimming took 6 bases from V and 5 from J; bases not matched to a gene: 14. Looked up from germline, CDR1 is MNHEY and CDR2 is SVGEGT. CDR3 sequence: CASSQELDRVDTEAFF. CDR3 in DNA: TGTGCCAGCAGCCAAGAGTTGGACAGGGTGGATACTGAAGCTTTCTTT.

The chain recombines TRBV6-1 with TRBJ2-3, with TRBD2 identical over 12 bases. V dropped 3 bases and J dropped 2; count of bases not matched to a gene: 9. This CDR3 is built from 18 residues. Germline values: CDR1 MNHNS, CDR2 SASEGT. CDR3 loop: CASSDLIGLAGITDTQYF. CDR3 DNA: TGTGCCAGCAGTGATTTAATAGGACTAGCGGGGATCACAGATACGCAGTATTTT.

This clonotype was counted at least ten times. As DNA, the CDR3 is TGTGCCAGTAGTATTGGAGATACACCCCTCCACTTT. Translated: CASSIGDTPLHF. The gene calls are TRBV19 and TRBJ1-6; D not certain. The CDR3 extends over 12 amino acids. The germline gives CDR1 LNHDA, CDR2 SQIVND (reference sequence). V lost 3 bases to trimming and J lost 11 bases, with 8 bases between them.

A remark on this clonotype: A read error may explain this, as a much larger clone is one base away. The rearrangement uses TRBV3-1 and TRBJ2-7; D possibly corresponds to TRBD2 (6 bases). V shed 8 bases and J shed 2 bases, with 19 bases lying between them. The CDR3 sequence is 15 residues long. Germline loops: CDR1 LGHDT, CDR2 YNNKEL (reference sequence). The CDR3 sequence is CASGPPGLSAYEQYF. CDR3 sequence (DNA): TGTGCCAGCGGCCCCCCGGGACTTTCCGCCTACGAGCAGTACTTC.

On this clonotype: A much larger clone lies one base from this, so it may be a read error. The chain carries TRBV4-3 and TRBJ1-5, with TRBD1 as a possible D gene (6 bases). V was cut by 0 bases and J by 9 bases, with 15 bases left in between. Germline CDR1 and CDR2: LGHNA and YSLEER. This CDR3 has 15 amino acids. CDR3 sequence (DNA): TGCGCCAGCAGCCAAGACTCCGGGGGCAGTCGGCCCCAGCATTTT. Protein sequence: CASSQDSGGSRPQHF.

This clonotype was seen repeatedly, ten times or more. The chain uses TRBV29-1 and TRBJ2-2, with D possibly being TRBD2 (6 bases). V was shortened by 5 bases and J by 6 bases, with 10 bases between the two germline ends. Germline-derived CDR1 and CDR2 are SQVTM and ANQGSEA. The CDR3 has 12 amino acids. CDR3 in DNA: TGCAGCGTTTGGACTAACTCCGGGGAGCTGTTTTTT. Protein: CSVWTNSGELFF.

This clonotype was seen many times. The rearrangement joins TRBV19 to TRBJ1-1; the match to TRBD1 covers 9 bases. After removal of 7 bases from V and 3 bases from J, the junction contained 3 bases not matched to a gene. The CDR3 covers 13 residues. CDR1 is LNHDA, CDR2 SQIVND, per germline (reference sequence). The CDR3 DNA follows: TGTGCCAGTAAAAGACAGGGGGACACTGAAGCTTTCTTT. This codes for CASKRQGDTEAFF.

V usage is TRBV5-1 and J usage is TRBJ2-7; 9 bases match TRBD1. This CDR3 spans 13 amino acids. Trimming cost V 4 bases and J 5 bases; bases outside gene matches: 4. Germline CDR1 SGHRS, CDR2 YFSETQ. The CDR3 nucleotides are TGCGCCAGCAGCGTCGGGACAGGGAACGAGCAGTACTTC. Its protein product is CASSVGTGNEQYF.

This clonotype was observed at least ten times. This chain joins TRBV4-3 and TRBJ2-7; a possible D gene is TRBD2 (5 bases). CDR1 and CDR2 (germline): LGHNA, YSLEER. The CDR3 extends over 15 amino acids. Trimming removed 1 base from V and 6 bases from J, with 16 bases in between. This CDR3 is CASSQGLAGASEQYF. CDR3 DNA sequence: TGCGCCAGCAGCCAAGGGCTAGCAGGAGCTTCCGAGCAGTACTTC.

The chain carries TRBV4-1 and TRBJ2-7, with a weak D call TRBD2 (7 bases). The ends were cut back, 0 bases at V and 2 bases at J, with 14 bases in the middle. CDR1 and CDR2 (germline): MGHRA, YSYEKL. The CDR3 spans 16 residues. CDR3 amino acids: CASSQEVPGGTYEQYF. The DNA for the CDR3 is TGCGCCAGCAGCCAAGAGGTCCCGGGGGGCACCTACGAGCAGTACTTC.

This clonotype occurred a few times. The chain joins TRBV19 to TRBJ1-5; D ambiguous. Trimming took 5 bases from V and 2 from J, leaving 13 bases between them. The CDR3 has 15 amino acids. CDR1 is LNHDA, CDR2 SQIVND, per germline (reference sequence). This CDR3 is CASSAAGWGNQPQHF. The DNA for the CDR3 is TGTGCCAGTAGTGCCGCGGGGTGGGGCAATCAGCCCCAGCATTTT.

This chain links TRBV11-3 with TRBJ2-1, with D perhaps TRBD1 (6 bases). CDR1 SGHNT and CDR2 YENEEA come from the germline V gene. This CDR3 contains 17 residues. V dropped 0 bases and J dropped 2 bases, with 14 bases sitting between them. The CDR3 sequence: CASSLDPLAGAYNEQFF. Here the CDR3 DNA reads TGTGCCAGCAGCTTAGATCCGCTGGCAGGGGCCTACAATGAGCAGTTCTTC.

There are many counts of this clonotype. The rearrangement joins TRBV29-1 to TRBJ2-3; TRBD2 agrees at 8 bases. CDR3 size: 16 residues. CDR1 SQVTM and CDR2 ANQGSEA come from the germline V gene. J was trimmed by 2 bases and V by 3 bases; bases with no gene match: 10. This CDR3 is CSVDWREVKVTDTQYF. The CDR3 nucleotides are TGCAGCGTTGATTGGCGGGAGGTAAAGGTCACAGATACGCAGTATTTT.

This clonotype was recorded a few times. The chain is built from TRBV28 and TRBJ1-2; TRBD1 matches at 7 bases. CDR1 is MDHEN, CDR2 SYDVKM, per germline. The CDR3 sequence is 15 residues long. The V and J ends lost 5 bases and 0 bases, in that order; junction bases with no gene match: 6. CDR3 residues: CASSTGQSANYGYTF. DNA for the CDR3: TGTGCCAGCAGTACGGGACAGTCAGCTAACTATGGCTACACCTTC.

This clonotype was seen many times. The V and J genes are TRBV30 and TRBJ2-4, with D unresolved. The length of the CDR3 is 17 residues. The V end lost 2 bases, the J end lost 0 bases, and 17 bases lay between the germline ends. The germline V gene has CDR1 GTSNPN and CDR2 SVGIG (reference sequence). CDR3 residues: CAWSKGELNIAKNIQYF. CDR3 bases: TGTGCCTGGAGTAAAGGAGAACTAAATATAGCCAAAAACATTCAGTACTTC.

This clonotype was counted at least ten times. The chain joins TRBV6-5 to TRBJ2-3; maybe TRBD1 (6 bases). Germline V gene data show CDR1 as MNHEY and CDR2 as SVGAGI. The CDR3 covers 14 residues. The V end was cut by 6 bases, the J end by 2 bases, with 12 bases between. This CDR3 reads CASSDRSSTDTQYF. The CDR3, as DNA: TGTGCCAGCAGCGACAGGTCCTCCACAGATACGCAGTATTTT.